A selection of T cell receptor beta chains follows, all from one sample in a study of T cell changes during pregnancy in multiple sclerosis. TCRdb keeps only in-frame clones here, not all; method: immunoSEQ multiplex PCR. The sample lists about 49,000 clones, 94% occurring once. The sample here was CD8+ T cells from peripheral blood mononuclear cells, taken before pregnancy. The receptors were sampled from a female donor with multiple sclerosis, enrolled in a pregnancy study. CDR3s include the opening cysteine and the closing phenylalanine or tryptophan. Each record gives: CDR3 protein, V gene, J gene.

CASSRRSGSGDEQFF,TRBV10-2,TRBJ2-1
CASSLAQGANGELFF,TRBV7-9,TRBJ2-2
CASSESRGSPETQYF,TRBV10-1,TRBJ2-5
CASRPTGGSTEAFF,TRBV2,TRBJ1-1
CASSGPGYEQYF,TRBV2,TRBJ2-7
CASRLLKERQRGSGNTIYF,TRBV12-2,TRBJ1-3
CASSLYPQVSSTDTQYF,TRBV27,TRBJ2-3
CASSQDGLAGALGEQYF,TRBV14,TRBJ2-7
CASSDSLDSYNEQFF,TRBV7-9,TRBJ2-1
CASSLGRTGGIGGNEQFF,TRBV7-8,TRBJ2-1
CASSPPGLLTTEAFF,TRBV27,TRBJ1-1
CASSQARGPQETQYF,TRBV4-3,TRBJ2-5
CASSLGHKDTQYF,TRBV27,TRBJ2-3
CASSLSQDGGYYGYTF,TRBV27,TRBJ1-2
CASSFSSGTPQETQYF,TRBV27,TRBJ2-5
CASSKQGALDTEAFF,TRBV25-1,TRBJ1-1